Sequencing of this T cell receptor (beta chain) was carried out in a study of T cells in localized non-small cell lung cancer. The V gene lost 1 base and the J gene lost 7 bases, with 8 bases spanning the gap. Germline V gene lookup returns CDR1 SNHLY and CDR2 FYNNEI. The CDR3 extends over 14 amino acids. Study-wide results and limits: Adjacent lung exhibited a median of approximately 50 among the 100 most abundant tumor clones. The study sequenced only one region of the tumor. As a result, intratumor heterogeneity could not be excluded and remains possible. T cell clonality was highest in uninvolved adjacent lung, above tumor. Among blood samples, higher T cell density accompanied longer overall survival.

Remarks on this clone: What it binds is unknown.

The method was immunoSEQ multiplex PCR; TCRdb's version includes in-frame clones alone and lacks a portion of them. The repertoire holds approximately 45,000 clones, with around 83% as singletons. The sequence was obtained from a man aged 40 to 70 with stage II lung adenocarcinoma. This chain joins TRBV2 and TRBJ1-6, with D unclear. This specimen consisted of PBMCs, obtained before any cancer treatment. Written as DNA, the CDR3 is TGTGCCAGCAGTGAAGAGAGGGAAAATTCACCCCTCCACTTT. It yields the protein CASSEERENSPLHF.